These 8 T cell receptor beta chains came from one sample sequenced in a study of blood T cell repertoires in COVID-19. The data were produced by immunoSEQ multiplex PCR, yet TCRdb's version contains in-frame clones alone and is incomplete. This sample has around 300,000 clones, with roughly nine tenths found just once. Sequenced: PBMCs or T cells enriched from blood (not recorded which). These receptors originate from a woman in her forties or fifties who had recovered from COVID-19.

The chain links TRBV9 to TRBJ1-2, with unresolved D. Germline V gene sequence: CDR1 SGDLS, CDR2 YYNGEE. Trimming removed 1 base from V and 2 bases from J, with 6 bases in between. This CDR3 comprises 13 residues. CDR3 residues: CASSVMENYGYTF. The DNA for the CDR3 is TGTGCCAGCAGCGTAATGGAGAACTATGGCTACACCTTC.

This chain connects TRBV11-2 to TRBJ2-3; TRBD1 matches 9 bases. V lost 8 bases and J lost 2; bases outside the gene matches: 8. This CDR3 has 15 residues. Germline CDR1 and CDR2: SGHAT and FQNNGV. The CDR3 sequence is CASSGQGSFTDTQYF. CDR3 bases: TGTGCCAGCTCGGGACAGGGCTCCTTCACAGATACGCAGTATTTT.

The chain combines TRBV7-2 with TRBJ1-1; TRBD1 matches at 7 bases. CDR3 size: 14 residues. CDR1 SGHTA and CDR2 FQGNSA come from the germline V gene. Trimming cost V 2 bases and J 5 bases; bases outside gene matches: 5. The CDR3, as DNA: TGTGCCAGCAGCTTATCAGGGGGAAGTACTGAAGCTTTCTTT. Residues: CASSLSGGSTEAFF. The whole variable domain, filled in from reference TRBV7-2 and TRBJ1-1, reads GAGVSQSPSNKVTEKGKDVELRCDPISGHTALYWYRQSLGQGLEFLIYFQGNSAPDKSGLPSDRFSAERTGGSVSTLTIQRTQQEDSAVYLCASSLSGGSTEAFFGQGTRLTVV.

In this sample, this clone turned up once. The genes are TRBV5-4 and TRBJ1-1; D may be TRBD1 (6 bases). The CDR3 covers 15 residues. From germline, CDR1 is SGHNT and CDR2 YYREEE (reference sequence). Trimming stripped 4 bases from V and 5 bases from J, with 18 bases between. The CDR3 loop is CASSMQQGRSTEAFF. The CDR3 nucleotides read TGTGCCAGCAGCATGCAACAGGGAAGAAGTACTGAAGCTTTCTTT.

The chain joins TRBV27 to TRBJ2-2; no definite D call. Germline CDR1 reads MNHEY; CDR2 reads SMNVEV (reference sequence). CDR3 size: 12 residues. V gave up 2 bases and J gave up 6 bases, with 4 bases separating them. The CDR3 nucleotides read TGTGCCAGCAGTTTAGTCGCCGGGGAGCTGTTTTTT. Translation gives CASSLVAGELFF.

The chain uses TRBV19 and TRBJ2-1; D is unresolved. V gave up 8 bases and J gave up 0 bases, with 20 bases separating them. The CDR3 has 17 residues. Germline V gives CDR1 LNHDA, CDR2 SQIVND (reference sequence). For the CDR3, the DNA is TGTGCCAGTCAACTGGGCCTCCGCTTAGGCTCCTACAATGAGCAGTTCTTC. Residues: CASQLGLRLGSYNEQFF.

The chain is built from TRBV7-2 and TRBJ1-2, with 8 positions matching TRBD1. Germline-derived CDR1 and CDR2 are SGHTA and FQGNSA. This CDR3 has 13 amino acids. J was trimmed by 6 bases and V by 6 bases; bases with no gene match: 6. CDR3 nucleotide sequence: TGTGCCAGCAGAAACCCAGGGGGCGATGGCTACACCTTC. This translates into CASRNPGGDGYTF.

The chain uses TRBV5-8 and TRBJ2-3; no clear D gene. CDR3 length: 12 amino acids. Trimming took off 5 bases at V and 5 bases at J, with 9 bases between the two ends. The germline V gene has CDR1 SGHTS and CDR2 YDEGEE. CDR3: CASRRLVDTQYF. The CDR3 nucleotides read TGTGCCAGCAGGCGACTCGTAGATACGCAGTATTTT.